Each of the 14 T cell receptor beta chains below was sequenced from the same sample in a study of human T cells and chemical hapten exposure. Via MiXCR, TCRdb re-called the RACE reads, giving one row per CDR3 protein. Here the sample spans 85,000 to 95,000 distinct CDR3 sequences, approximately 11% being singletons. The sample's time point: patch test 2, 6 weeks after DPC sensitization. The sample's treatment: therapeutic diphenylcyclopropenone sensitization with weekly scalp DPC. Sequenced material: whole blood, taken in connection with sensitization to the hapten diphenylcyclopropenone (DPC). The receptors shown here come from a middle-aged man with alopecia areata. Some clones in this sample may be carry-over from other donors' samples.

The rearrangement uses TRBV4-2 and TRBJ2-3; the match to TRBD2 covers 9 bases. The CDR3 spans 14 residues. Germline V gene lookup returns CDR1 LGHNA and CDR2 YNFKEQ. V shed 1 base and J 9 bases; nucleotides not matched to a gene: 5. The CDR3 bases are TGTGCCAGCAGCCAAGCCGGGACTAGCATAACGCAGTATTTT. Protein product: CASSQAGTSITQYF.

Note on this clonotype: A much larger clone sits a single nucleotide away, making a read error possible. This chain connects TRBV5-6 to TRBJ1-1, with 8 bases identical to TRBD1. CDR1 is SGHDT and CDR2 is YYEEEE in the germline V gene. This CDR3 has 15 amino acids. CDR3 protein: CVSSAKTGVGTEAFF. CDR3 DNA: TGTGTCAGCAGCGCAAAGACAGGGGTTGGAACTGAAGCTTTCTTT.

This clonotype was observed once. V is TRBV29-1 and J is TRBJ2-2, with a tentative D call TRBD1 (6 bases). CDR3 length: 15 residues. The V gene's germline CDR1 is SQVTM and CDR2 ANQGSEA. V was trimmed by 5 bases and J by 4 bases, leaving 17 bases between them. CDR3 sequence reads: CSVLGSARGTGELFF. CDR3 sequence (DNA): TGCAGCGTTCTAGGAAGCGCCAGGGGCACCGGGGAGCTGTTTTTT.

The rearrangement links TRBV28 to TRBJ2-6, with D perhaps being TRBD1 or TRBD2 (5 bases each). CDR1 is MDHEN, CDR2 SYDVKM, per germline. Trimming took 8 bases from V and 0 from J, leaving 17 bases between them. This CDR3 spans 17 amino acids. Here the CDR3 reads CASVRGLLLSGANVLTF. DNA for the CDR3: TGTGCCAGCGTACGGGGCCTCCTACTCTCTGGGGCCAACGTCCTGACTTTC. Together with reference TRBV28 and TRBJ2-6, the CDR3 gives the full variable domain: DVKVTQSSRYLVKRTGEKVFLECVQDMDHENMFWYRQDPGLGLRLIYFSYDVKMKEKGDIPEGYSVSREKKERFSLILESASTNQTSMYLCASVRGLLLSGANVLTFGAGSRLTVL.

This chain uses TRBV13 with TRBJ2-7; D may correspond to TRBD1 or TRBD2 (5 bases each). In germline, CDR1 is PRHDT, CDR2 FYEKMQ (reference sequence). Trimming stripped 8 bases from V and 3 bases from J, with 17 bases between. CDR3 length: 14 residues. CDR3 nucleotide sequence: TGTGCCAGCTCAACTCTAGGGGAGAACTACGAGCAGTACGTC. It encodes CASSTLGENYEQYV.

This clonotype was seen a handful of times. This rearrangement joins TRBV19 to TRBJ2-1, with 9 bases fitting TRBD2. Germline CDR1 reads LNHDA; CDR2 reads SQIVND (reference sequence). Losses at the gene ends were 7 bases for V and 9 bases for J; bases not matched to a gene: 19. The CDR3 loop spans 17 amino acids. DNA for the CDR3: TGTGCCAGTAAATTTGGGTCTCGCGGGAGGGCCGTGGGTGAGCAGTTCTTC. As protein: CASKFGSRGRAVGEQFF.

This clonotype was seen ten or more times. V gene TRBV5-1 combines with J gene TRBJ1-1; D call uncertain. The CDR3 runs 14 residues. V lost 4 bases and J 3 bases, leaving 13 bases between the germline ends. Per germline, CDR1 SGHRS and CDR2 YFSETQ. CDR3 coding DNA: TGCGCCAGCAGCCTGTTAGGAACGGACACTGAAGCTTTCTTT. Translation gives CASSLLGTDTEAFF.

This clonotype was seen a handful of times. This chain uses TRBV7-2 with TRBJ2-7; D is ambiguous. The CDR3 is 14 residues long. Germline CDR1 and CDR2: SGHTA and FQGNSA. The ends were cut back, 1 base at V and 3 bases at J, with 10 bases in the middle. CDR3: CASSLGSVGYEQYF. Here the CDR3 DNA reads TGTGCCAGCAGCTTAGGATCTGTGGGCTACGAGCAGTACTTC.

This clonotype was counted a few times. The V and J genes are TRBV12-3 or TRBV12-4 and TRBJ2-1; TRBD2 agrees at 13 bases. The CDR3 spans 15 residues. The ends lost 4 bases at V and 10 bases at J; junction bases unmatched: 7. The CDR3 here is CASSSTLAGGKEQFF. The CDR3 nucleotides read TGTGCCAGCAGTTCCACACTAGCGGGAGGGAAAGAGCAGTTCTTC.

The genes are TRBV7-9 and TRBJ2-5, with D perhaps matching TRBD1 (6 bases). The germline V gene encodes CDR1 SEHNR and CDR2 FQNEAQ (reference sequence). The CDR3 sequence is 17 residues long. V was cut by 1 base and J by 1 base, with 16 bases left in between. The CDR3 region has the DNA TGTGCCAGCAGCTTAGGGATACTTACAGGGACCCAAGAGACCCAGTACTTC. It yields the protein CASSLGILTGTQETQYF.

This clonotype has at least ten counts. The rearrangement uses TRBV7-6 and TRBJ1-1; a possible D gene is TRBD1 (5 bases). There are 14 residues in the CDR3. The V end was cut by 5 bases, the J end by 0 bases, with 10 bases between. Per the germline V gene, CDR1 is SGHVS and CDR2 is FNYEAQ. DNA for the CDR3: TGTGCCAGCAGCCCGGGGACCATGAACACTGAAGCTTTCTTT. Amino acids: CASSPGTMNTEAFF.

This clonotype occurred many times. The J gene is TRBJ1-1, the V gene TRBV2; D is unclear. Trimming took off 7 bases at V and 3 bases at J, with 12 bases between the two ends. The CDR3 spans 13 residues. Germline CDR1 reads SNHLY; CDR2 reads FYNNEI. CDR3 sequence reads: CASKTQAHTEAFF. In nucleotides, the CDR3 is TGTGCCAGCAAAACCCAGGCCCACACTGAAGCTTTCTTT.

This clonotype has a count of ten or more. The rearrangement uses TRBV7-2 and TRBJ1-1; unclear D gene. From germline, CDR1 is SGHTA and CDR2 FQGNSA. V lost 4 bases and J 2 bases, leaving 14 bases between the germline ends. CDR3 length equals 15 residues. This CDR3 reads CASSYQAGVNTEAFF. The DNA for the CDR3 is TGTGCCAGCAGCTACCAGGCAGGAGTTAACACTGAAGCTTTCTTT.

The chain links TRBV20-1 to TRBJ2-3; D uncertain. The CDR3 covers 11 residues. The germline CDR1 and CDR2 sequences are DFQATT and SNEGSKA (reference sequence). Trimming took off 3 bases at V and 4 bases at J, with 5 bases between the two ends. The CDR3 here is CSASYPDTQYF. CDR3 in DNA: TGCAGTGCTAGTTATCCAGATACGCAGTATTTT.